This T cell receptor beta chain derives from a study of siplizumab effects on memory and regulatory T cells. Clones were read by immunoSEQ multiplex PCR, and TCRdb kept only the in-frame ones, dropping some. This sample has 55,000 to 80,000 clones; 79% occur once, and the top ten carry 0.4% to 0.5%. As concerns this clone: Its target is not known. The same CDR3 arises from other DNA sequences in this sample as well.

Unstimulated TEMRA, naive, memory and effector memory subsets were sequenced in a few donor pairs. Points from the study as a whole: Naive T cells apparently outstripped memory cells in diversity and seemed major alloresponse contributors.

CDR1 and CDR2 from the germline V gene are MNHNY and SVGAGI (reference sequence). With 6 bases clipped from V and 2 bases from J, the junction kept 2 bases outside the gene matches. The CDR3 extends over 15 amino acids. The sample was memory CD4+ T cells sorted from blood. The TCR sequence derives from a human donor in good health. This chain uses TRBV6-6 with TRBJ2-7; 15 bases agree with TRBD2. The CDR3 nucleotides are TGTGCCAGCAGCCGGACTAGCGGGGGGGCCTACGAGCAGTACTTC. This codes for CASSRTSGGAYEQYF.